This T cell receptor (beta chain) was profiled in a study of cytomegalovirus exposure and HLA in healthy donors. Study summary: Earlier results showed approximately 110 million unique TCR beta sequences derived from about 179 million T cells. Points from the study as a whole: A later analysis, which compared TCR beta chains of equal frequency, found the HLA-associated ones more clonally expanded. Overall, approximately 150 TCR beta chains were annotated as cytomegalovirus-associated.

PCR employed 60 Vbeta and 13 Jbeta primers. Repertoires were generated with immunoSEQ multiplex PCR, while TCRdb's copy carries only in-frame clones and drops some. The sample yields roughly 51,000 clones, about four fifths seen once. Comments on this clone: No antigen is known for it.

Donors sampled were nominally healthy, though unrecorded immune exposures were likely. Trimming pared 7 bases from V and 10 bases from J, leaving 14 bases between. This CDR3 spans 13 amino acids. The germline gives CDR1 SGHTA, CDR2 FQGTGA. Sequencing input: PBMCs. The sequence was collected from a boy younger than 18 in good health and CMV-seropositive. The chain joins TRBV7-3 to TRBJ1-6, with D perhaps TRBD1 (5 bases). The CDR3 nucleotides read TGTGCCAGCAAGTTGGGGCTGGGGTCACCCCTCCACTTT. It yields the protein CASKLGLGSPLHF.